This T cell receptor (beta chain) was recovered during a study of OX40 agonist ivuxolimab in advanced cancers. Overall study context: The group had a mean age of around 60 years, ranged from about 20 to 79, and was 82.7% male. Study-wide findings and caveats: In the 0.1-3.0 mg/kg groups, partial responders showed among the lowest expansion.

V lost 5 bases, J lost 9 bases, and 4 bases stayed unmatched. Looked up from germline, CDR1 is SGHTA and CDR2 is FQGNSA. The CDR3 extends over 12 amino acids. Only in-frame clones appear in the TCRdb table, and some are missing; sequencing was by immunoSEQ multiplex PCR. This repertoire shows about 48,000 clones, 83% found once; its top ten account for about 1%. This clone was detected once. Its target is not known. This chain connects TRBV7-2 to TRBJ2-1; TRBD1 aligns across 7 bases. The receptor comes from an adult with an advanced solid tumor such as melanoma, head and neck, liver or kidney cancer. The input for sequencing was CD4+ or CD8+ T cells sorted from blood, taken in a trial of the OX40 agonist ivuxolimab. The CDR3 spells CASSPTGVEQFF. CDR3 nucleotide sequence: TGTGCCAGCAGCCCTACAGGGGTTGAGCAGTTCTTC.